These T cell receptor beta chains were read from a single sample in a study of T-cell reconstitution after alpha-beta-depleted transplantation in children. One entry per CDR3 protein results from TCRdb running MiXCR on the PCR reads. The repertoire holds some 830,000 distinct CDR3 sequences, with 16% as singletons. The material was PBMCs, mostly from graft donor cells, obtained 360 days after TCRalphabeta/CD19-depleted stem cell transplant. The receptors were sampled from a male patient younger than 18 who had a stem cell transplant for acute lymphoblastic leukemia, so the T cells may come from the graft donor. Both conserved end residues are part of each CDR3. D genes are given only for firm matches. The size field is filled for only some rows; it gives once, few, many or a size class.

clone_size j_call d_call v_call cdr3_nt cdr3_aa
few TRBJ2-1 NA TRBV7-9 TGTGCCAGCAGCGCAACCCTAGGTAACTCCTACAATGAGCAGTTCTTC CASSATLGNSYNEQFF
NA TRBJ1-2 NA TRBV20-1 TGCAGTGCTAGAGGGACGACAGGCCTTTACTATGGCTACACCTTC CSARGTTGLYYGYTF
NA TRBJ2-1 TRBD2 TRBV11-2 TGTGCCAGCAGCACGCATCCCTGGACTAGCGAGATACTAACCTACAATGAGCAGTTCTTC CASSTHPWTSEILTYNEQFF
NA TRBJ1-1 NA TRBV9 TGTGCCAGCAGCCCTGAGGGGGAGGACACTGAAGCTTTCTTT CASSPEGEDTEAFF
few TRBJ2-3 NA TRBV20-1 TGCAGTGCTCGACACCGCCCAGGGGATACGCAGTATTTT CSARHRPGDTQYF
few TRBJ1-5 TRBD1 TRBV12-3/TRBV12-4 TGTGCCAGCAGGCGAGAGGACAGGGGGCAGATCCGGCAGCCCCAGCATTTT CASRREDRGQIRQPQHF
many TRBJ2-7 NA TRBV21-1 TGTGCCAGCAGCAAAGTCTACGAGCAGTACTTC CASSKVYEQYF
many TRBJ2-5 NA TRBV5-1 TGCGCCAGCAGCTTGGGCTCTACGCCACAAGAGACCCAGTACTTC CASSLGSTPQETQYF
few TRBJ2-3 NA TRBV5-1 TGCGCCAGCAGCTTCAGGGCTTTCACAGATACGCAGTATTTT CASSFRAFTDTQYF
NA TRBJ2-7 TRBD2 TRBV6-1 TGTGCCAGCAGTGCCCTCGGGACTAGCGGGAGAATCGGCGGGAACTACGAGCAGTACTTC CASSALGTSGRIGGNYEQYF
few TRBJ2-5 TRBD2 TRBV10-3 TGTGCCATCAGCCTCGGCGGGAGGGCCCTGGAGACCCAGTACTTC CAISLGGRALETQYF
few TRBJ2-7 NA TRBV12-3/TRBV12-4 TGTGCCAGCAGTTTAGTGAGCAGGGGAGCCTACGAGCAGTACTTC CASSLVSRGAYEQYF
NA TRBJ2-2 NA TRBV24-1 TGTGCCACCAGTGACCCCCACCCCACGGGGATTAACACCGGGGAGCTGTTTTTT CATSDPHPTGINTGELFF
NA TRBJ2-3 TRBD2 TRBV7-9 TGTGCCAGCAGCGCTAGCGGGAGTGGGGTCTCAGATACGCAGTATTTT CASSASGSGVSDTQYF
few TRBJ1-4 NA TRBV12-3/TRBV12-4 TGTGCCAGCAGTTTGGGGCTGGAAAAACTGTTTTTT CASSLGLEKLFF
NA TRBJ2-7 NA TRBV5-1 TGCGCCAGCAGCTTGCAGGGGCCGACAGTCCCCGTCTCTTGGGAGCAGTACTTC CASSLQGPTVPVSWEQYF
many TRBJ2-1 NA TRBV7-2 TGTGCCAGCGGTTGGGCCGGTGAGGGTGAGCAGTTCTTC CASGWAGEGEQFF
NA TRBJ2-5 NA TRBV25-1 TGTGCCAGCAGTGCAACAGGGGAGACCCAGTACTTC CASSATGETQYF
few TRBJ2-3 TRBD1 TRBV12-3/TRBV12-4 TGTGCCAGCAGTTTTGGGGACAGGGGGCGTAGTGTTACGCAGTATTTT CASSFGDRGRSVTQYF
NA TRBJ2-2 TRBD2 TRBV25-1 TGTGCCAGCACCCGAGCGGGAGAAAAAGCCGGGGAGCTGTTTTTT CASTRAGEKAGELFF
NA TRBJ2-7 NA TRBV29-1 TGCAGCGTTGCAGGGACAACGCCCTACGAGCAGTACTTC CSVAGTTPYEQYF
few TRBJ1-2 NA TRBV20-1 TGCAGTGCTAGAGGACAGACTAACTATGGCTACACCTTC CSARGQTNYGYTF
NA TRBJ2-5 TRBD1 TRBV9 TGTGCCAGCAGCCCAAAGACAGGGGGCACCTTTCAAGAGACCCAGTACTTC CASSPKTGGTFQETQYF
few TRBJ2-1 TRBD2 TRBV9 TGTGCCAGCAGCGACCAACCCCTCGGACTAGCGGGAGGGAATGAGCAGTTCTTC CASSDQPLGLAGGNEQFF
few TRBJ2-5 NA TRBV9 TGTGCCAGCAGCGTAGTAGCAGACCAAGAGACCCAGTACTTC CASSVVADQETQYF
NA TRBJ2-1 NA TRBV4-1 TGCGCCAGCAGTCACATTTTTGATGAGCAGTTCTTC CASSHIFDEQFF
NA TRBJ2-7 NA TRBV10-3 TGTGCCATCAGTGAGGGTGAAAGGTTCCCTCCTAACGAGCAGTACTTC CAISEGERFPPNEQYF
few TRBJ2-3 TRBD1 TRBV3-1 TGTGCCAGCAGCTCTCGGACAGGGGGCCCCACAGATACGCAGTATTTT CASSSRTGGPTDTQYF
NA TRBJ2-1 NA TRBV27 TGTGCCAGCAGTTTATATGGTACGAAATACAATGAGCAGTTCTTC CASSLYGTKYNEQFF
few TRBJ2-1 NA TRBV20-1 TGCAGTGCTAGATTACACGGGCCGCAGTTCTTC CSARLHGPQFF
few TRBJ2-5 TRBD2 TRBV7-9 TGTGCCAGCAGCCTAGGACTAGCGGGAGTGGGCCAAGAGACCCAGTACTTC CASSLGLAGVGQETQYF
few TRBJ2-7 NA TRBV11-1 TGTGCCAGCAGCTACGACCGTGCCTACGAGCAGTACTTC CASSYDRAYEQYF
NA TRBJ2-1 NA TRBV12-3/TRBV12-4 TGTGCCAGCAGTTTCGAACGATACTCCTACAATGAGCAGTTCTTC CASSFERYSYNEQFF